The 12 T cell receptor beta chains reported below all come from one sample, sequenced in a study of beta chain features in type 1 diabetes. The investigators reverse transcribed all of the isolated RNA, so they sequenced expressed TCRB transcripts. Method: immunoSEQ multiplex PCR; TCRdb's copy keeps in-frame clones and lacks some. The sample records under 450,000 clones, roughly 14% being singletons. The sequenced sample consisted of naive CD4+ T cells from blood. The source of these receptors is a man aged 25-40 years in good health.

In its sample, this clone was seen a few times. CDR3 region: CSVGTDTDTQYF. The CDR3 DNA reads as TGCAGCGTTGGGACAGATACAGATACGCAGTATTTT. The chain is built from TRBV29-1 and TRBJ2-3; a possible D gene is TRBD1 (6 bases). The germline V gene has CDR1 SQVTM and CDR2 ANQGSEA. Trimming cost V 4 bases and J 3 bases, with 8 bases left between them. CDR3 length: 12 residues.

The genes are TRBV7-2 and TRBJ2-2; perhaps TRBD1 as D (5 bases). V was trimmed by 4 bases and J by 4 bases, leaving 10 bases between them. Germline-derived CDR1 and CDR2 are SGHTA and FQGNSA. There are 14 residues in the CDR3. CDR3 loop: CASSYLGRTGELFF. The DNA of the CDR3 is TGTGCCAGCAGCTACTTGGGGCGCACCGGGGAGCTGTTTTTT.

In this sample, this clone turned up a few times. In DNA, the CDR3 is TGTGCCAGCAGCCGCAGACTAGCGGGAGGTTGGGAGCAGTTCTTC. The encoded protein is CASSRRLAGGWEQFF. This chain links TRBV7-8 with TRBJ2-1; the match to TRBD2 covers 13 bases. CDR3 length: 15 amino acids. The V and J ends lost 5 bases and 10 bases, in that order; junction bases with no gene match: 8. The V gene's germline CDR1 is SGHVS and CDR2 FQNEAQ.

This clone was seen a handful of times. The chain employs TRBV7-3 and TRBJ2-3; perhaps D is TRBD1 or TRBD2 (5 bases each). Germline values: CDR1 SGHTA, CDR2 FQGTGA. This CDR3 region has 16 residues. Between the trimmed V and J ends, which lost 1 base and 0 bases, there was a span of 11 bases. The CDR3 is CASSLIGTMSTDTQYF. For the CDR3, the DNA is TGTGCCAGCAGCTTAATTGGGACGATGAGCACAGATACGCAGTATTTT.

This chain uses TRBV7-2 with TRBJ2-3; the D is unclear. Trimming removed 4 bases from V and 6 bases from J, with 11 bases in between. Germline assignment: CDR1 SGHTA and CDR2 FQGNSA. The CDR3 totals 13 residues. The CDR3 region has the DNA TGTGCCAGCAGCTCCGGTCCTGTGGATACGCAGTATTTT. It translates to CASSSGPVDTQYF.

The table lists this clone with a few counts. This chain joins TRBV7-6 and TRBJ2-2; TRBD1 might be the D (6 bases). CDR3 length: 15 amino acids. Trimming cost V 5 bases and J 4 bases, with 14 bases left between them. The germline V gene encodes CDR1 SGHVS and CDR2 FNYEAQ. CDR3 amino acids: CASSPANRVTGELFF. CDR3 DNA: TGTGCCAGCAGCCCAGCGAACAGGGTCACCGGGGAGCTGTTTTTT.

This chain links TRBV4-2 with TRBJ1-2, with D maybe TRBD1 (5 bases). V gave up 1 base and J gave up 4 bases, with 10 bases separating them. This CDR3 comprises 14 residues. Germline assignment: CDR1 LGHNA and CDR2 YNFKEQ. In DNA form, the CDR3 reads TGTGCCAGCAGCCAAGCAGGGCAGGGCTATGGCTACACCTTC. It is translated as CASSQAGQGYGYTF.

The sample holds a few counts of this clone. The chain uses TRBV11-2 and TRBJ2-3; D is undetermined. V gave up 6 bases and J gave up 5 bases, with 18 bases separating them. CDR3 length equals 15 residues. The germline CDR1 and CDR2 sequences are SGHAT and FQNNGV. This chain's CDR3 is CASRERTSAGDTQYF. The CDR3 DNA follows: TGTGCCAGCAGGGAACGGACGTCCGCAGGAGATACGCAGTATTTT. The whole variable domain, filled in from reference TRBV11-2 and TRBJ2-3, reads EAGVAQSPRYKIIEKRQSVAFWCNPISGHATLYWYQQILGQGPKLLIQFQNNGVVDDSQLPKDRFSAERLKGVDSTLKIQPAKLEDSAVYLCASRERTSAGDTQYFGPGTRLTVL.

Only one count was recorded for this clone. Written as DNA, the CDR3 is TGTGCCAGCAGCTTGTCCTTAGGGGCCCAGCAGTACTTC. Its protein is CASSLSLGAQQYF. This rearrangement joins TRBV11-2 to TRBJ2-7; possible D gene TRBD1, 5 bases. The CDR3 is 13 residues long. V lost 3 bases and J 8 bases, leaving 14 bases between the germline ends. Germline V lookup: CDR1 SGHAT, CDR2 FQNNGV.

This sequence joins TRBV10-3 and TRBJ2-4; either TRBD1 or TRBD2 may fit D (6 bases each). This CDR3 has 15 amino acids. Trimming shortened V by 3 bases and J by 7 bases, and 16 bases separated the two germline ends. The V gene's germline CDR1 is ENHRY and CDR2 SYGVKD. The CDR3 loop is CAISEIMGGRNIQYF. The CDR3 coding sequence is TGTGCCATCAGTGAAATTATGGGGGGCCGCAACATTCAGTACTTC.

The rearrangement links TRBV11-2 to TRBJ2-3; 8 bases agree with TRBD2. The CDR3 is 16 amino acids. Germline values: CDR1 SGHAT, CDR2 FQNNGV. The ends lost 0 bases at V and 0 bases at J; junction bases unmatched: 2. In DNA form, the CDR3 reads TGTGCCAGCAGCTTAGAACTAGCGGACAGCACAGATACGCAGTATTTT. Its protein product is CASSLELADSTDTQYF.

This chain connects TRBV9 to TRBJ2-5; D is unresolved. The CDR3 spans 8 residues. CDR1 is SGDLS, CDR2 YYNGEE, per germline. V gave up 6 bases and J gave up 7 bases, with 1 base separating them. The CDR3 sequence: CASTTQYF. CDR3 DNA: TGTGCCAGCACGACCCAGTACTTC.